A selection of T cell receptor beta chains follows, all from one sample in a study of cytomegalovirus exposure and HLA in healthy donors. Sequencing was performed with immunoSEQ multiplex PCR; in TCRdb, only in-frame clones are kept and a portion is missing. The profile shows 150,000 to 200,000 clones, around three quarters of them singletons. Sequenced: PBMCs. The receptors were gathered from a woman in her forties in good health and CMV-seronegative. Both conserved end residues are trimmed from each CDR3. Fields, in order: V gene, CDR3 protein.

TRBV7-9 ASSLATGGYEQY
TRBV9 ASSVLGGVQETQY
TRBV30 AWSIGSGRTDTQY
TRBV7-2 ASSPRDSNYGYT
TRBV27 ASTPIGAGELF
TRBV29-1 SVEGGQLSGNTIY
TRBV5-1 ASRAGGPNEQF
TRBV30 AWSRAGQSGANVLT
TRBV28 ASSLGRGSYEQY
TRBV5-1 ASSLGPGDGQPQH
TRBV7-9 ASSLFGNEQF
TRBV6-1 ASSGTGLYEQY
TRBV5-1 ASSLDGSSGNTIY
TRBV5-1 ASSLGQPNTEAF
TRBV5-1 ASSSGEPAGASEQY
TRBV5-7 ASSYGLAGAHPPGGELF
TRBV28 ASSLVFPGNEQF
TRBV6-1 ASSDLFSAKNIQY
TRBV7-3 ASSLGALAGTDTQY
TRBV28 ASSSGRTSTDTQY
TRBV11-1 ASSLLAGEWETQY
TRBV11-3 ASSFSGVNTGELF
TRBV30 AWSVRGQGASAYGYT
TRBV6-5 ASTRTGSGANVLT
TRBV29-1 SVHRTSGKQQF
TRBV12-5 ASGLDRGTQPQH
TRBV14 ASSQGLLAGSEETQY
TRBV5-1 ASSLGESVRTGGYT
TRBV27 ASSFTGGSTDTQY
TRBV7-9 ASSLWAGRTYNEQF
TRBV19 ASSRELVYNEQF
TRBV25-1 ASRIREGTEAF
TRBV28 ASRGTGARRAQY
TRBV25-1 ASSEGQGRTDTQY
TRBV5-8 ASSYRADTQY
TRBV6-1 ASRDSRTNEQY
TRBV28 ASLTGGPTDTQY